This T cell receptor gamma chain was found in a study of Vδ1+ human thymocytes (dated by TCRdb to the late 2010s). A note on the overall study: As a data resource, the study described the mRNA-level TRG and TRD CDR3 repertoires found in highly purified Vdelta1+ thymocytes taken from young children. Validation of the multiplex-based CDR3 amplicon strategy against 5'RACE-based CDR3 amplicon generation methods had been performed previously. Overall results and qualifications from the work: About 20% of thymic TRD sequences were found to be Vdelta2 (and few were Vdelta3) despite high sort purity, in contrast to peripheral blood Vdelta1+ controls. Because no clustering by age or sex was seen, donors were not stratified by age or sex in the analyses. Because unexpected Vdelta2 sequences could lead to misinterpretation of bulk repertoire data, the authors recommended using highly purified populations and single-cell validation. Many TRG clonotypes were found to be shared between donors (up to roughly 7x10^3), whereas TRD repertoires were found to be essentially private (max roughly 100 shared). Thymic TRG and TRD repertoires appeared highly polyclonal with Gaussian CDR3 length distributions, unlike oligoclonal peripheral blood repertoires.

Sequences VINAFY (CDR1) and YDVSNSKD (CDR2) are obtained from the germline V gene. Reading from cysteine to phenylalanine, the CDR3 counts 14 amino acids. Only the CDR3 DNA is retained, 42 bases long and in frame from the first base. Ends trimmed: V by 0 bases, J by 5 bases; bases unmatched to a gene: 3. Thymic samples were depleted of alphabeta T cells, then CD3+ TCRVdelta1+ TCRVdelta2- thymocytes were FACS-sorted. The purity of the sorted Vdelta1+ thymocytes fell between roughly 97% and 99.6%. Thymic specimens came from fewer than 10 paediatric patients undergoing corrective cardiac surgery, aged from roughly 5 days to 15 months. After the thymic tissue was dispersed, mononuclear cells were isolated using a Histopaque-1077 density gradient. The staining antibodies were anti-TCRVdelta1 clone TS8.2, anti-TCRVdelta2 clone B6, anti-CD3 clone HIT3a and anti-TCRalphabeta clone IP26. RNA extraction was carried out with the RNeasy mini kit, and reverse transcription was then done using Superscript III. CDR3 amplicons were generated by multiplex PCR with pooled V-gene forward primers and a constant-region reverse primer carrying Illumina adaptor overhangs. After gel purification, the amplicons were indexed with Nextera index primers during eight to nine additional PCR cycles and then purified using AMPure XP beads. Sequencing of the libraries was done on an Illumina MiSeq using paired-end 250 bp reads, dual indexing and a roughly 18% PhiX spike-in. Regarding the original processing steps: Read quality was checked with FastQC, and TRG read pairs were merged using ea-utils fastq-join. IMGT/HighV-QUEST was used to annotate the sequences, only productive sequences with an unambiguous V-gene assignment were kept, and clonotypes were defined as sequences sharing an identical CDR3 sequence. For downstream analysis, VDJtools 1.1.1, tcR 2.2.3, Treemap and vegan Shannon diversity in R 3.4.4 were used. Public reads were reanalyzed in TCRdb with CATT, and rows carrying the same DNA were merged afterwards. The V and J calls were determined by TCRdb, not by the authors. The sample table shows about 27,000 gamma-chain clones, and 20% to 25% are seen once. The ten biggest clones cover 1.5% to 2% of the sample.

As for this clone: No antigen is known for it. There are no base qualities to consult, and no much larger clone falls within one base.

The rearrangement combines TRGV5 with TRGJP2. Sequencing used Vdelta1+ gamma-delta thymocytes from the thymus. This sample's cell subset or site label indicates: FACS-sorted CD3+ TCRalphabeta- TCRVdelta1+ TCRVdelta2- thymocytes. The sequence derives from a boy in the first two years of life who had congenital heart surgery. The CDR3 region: CATWDRRSDWIKTF. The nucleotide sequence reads TGTGCCACCTGGGACAGGCGAAGTGATTGGATCAAGACGTTT.